This TCR beta chain was obtained from a study of blood T cells in healthy people across ages. In germline, CDR1 is SGDLS, CDR2 YYNGEE. V lost 0 bases to trimming and J lost 6 bases; unmatched junction nucleotides: 3. This CDR3 has 14 residues. PCR was performed a second time for about 7 to 12 cycles using a sample-barcoded 5' primer and a J-beta primer mix. MiXCR, run by TCRdb on the 5' RACE reads, gives a single entry per CDR3 protein. The table records 1.5 million to 2 million distinct CDR3 sequences, 30% to 35% of them present only once. Specimen: blood. This sequence originates from a woman aged 25 to 39 in good health. The chain uses TRBV9 and TRBJ2-1; 7 bases fit TRBD2. The CDR3 DNA reads as TGTGCCAGCAGCGTAGGAGCGGGAACCAATGAGCAGTTCTTC. Amino acids: CASSVGAGTNEQFF.